The source of this TCR beta chain is a study of blood T cell repertoires in COVID-19. Whole-study context: Samples of COVID-19 (acute and convalescent) were obtained from the United States, Italy and Spain. PBMCs, B-cell-depleted T cells, or T cells provided the cDNA or gDNA that made up the material.

How the authors handled the data: Nucleated cell counts were estimated from reference gene primer amplification. Sequenced by immunoSEQ multiplex PCR; TCRdb stores in-frame clones only, minus some. V, J and clone size are taken as reported in that table, and D and trimming were inferred from the DNA itself. The sample carries tens of thousands of clones, roughly nine tenths recorded once. V lost 5 bases, J lost 4 bases, and 5 bases stayed unmatched. The CDR3 extends over 14 amino acids. CDR1 and CDR2 (germline): KGHDR, SFDVKD. V gene TRBV24-1 combines with J gene TRBJ2-3; 7 bases line up with TRBD1. Sequenced: peripheral blood. The receptor was isolated from a human donor in a cohort sampled during active COVID-19. CDR3 DNA: TGTGCCACCAGTGCCAGGGGGAACTCAGATACGCAGTATTTT. As protein: CATSARGNSDTQYF.